Listed below are T cell receptor beta chains from one sample, sequenced in a study of lymphopenia after photon versus proton radiotherapy. Profiled with immunoSEQ multiplex PCR; TCRdb holds only in-frame clones, not every one. The table includes around 150,000 clones, 75% to 90% detected once. Sequencing used peripheral blood, obtained from a patient treated with photon-based radiotherapy. Receptors were obtained from a man aged 50-60 years with gastric cancer. The CDR3 runs from the conserved cysteine through the conserved F or W. D genes are given only for firm matches. The size of a clone is reported for some rows only, either as once, few or many, or as a class for expanded clones.

>TRBJ2-1|TRBD2|NA|TRBV10-1
TGCGCCAGCGCACTAGCGGGGGTTCCGAATGAGCAGTTCTTC
CASALAGVPNEQFF
>TRBJ2-1|NA|NA|TRBV5-1
TGCGCCAGCAGCTTCAGTGTGGAGGGTGAGCAGTTCTTC
CASSFSVEGEQFF
>TRBJ1-1|NA|NA|TRBV11-2
TGTGCCAGCAGCGCTCAGGGTGGGAAGGGGAACACTGAAGCTTTCTTT
CASSAQGGKGNTEAFF
>TRBJ1-1|NA|NA|TRBV5-5
TGTGCCAGCAGCTTGAGTGTGCAGAGGAACACTGAAGCTTTCTTT
CASSLSVQRNTEAFF
>TRBJ1-2|NA|NA|TRBV7-9
TGTGCCAGCAGTTCCCTGCAGGGGAAGAACTATGGCTACACCTTC
CASSSLQGKNYGYTF
>TRBJ1-1|NA|NA|TRBV6-5
TGTGCCAGCAGTAGGACCGTCGAGACTGAAGCTTTCTTT
CASSRTVETEAFF
>TRBJ2-6|TRBD1|NA|TRBV18
TGTGCCAGCTCACCACTTGCAGGGGGTCCTTCTGGGGCCAACGTCCTGACTTTC
CASSPLAGGPSGANVLTF
>TRBJ1-4|NA|NA|TRBV6-5
TGTGCCAGCAGTCCAGGGTCGAAGAGCGAAAAACTGTTTTTT
CASSPGSKSEKLFF
>TRBJ2-7|TRBD1|NA|TRBV27
TGTGCCAGCAGTCTCCGGGACAGGGGGACCTACGAGCAGTACTTC
CASSLRDRGTYEQYF
>TRBJ1-2|TRBD1|NA|TRBV4-2
TGTGCCAGCAGCCAAGATCTAAGGGGGACAGGGCGAAACTATGGCTACACCTTC
CASSQDLRGTGRNYGYTF
>TRBJ2-7|NA|NA|TRBV7-2
TGTGCCAGCAGCTTAGGGCAGGGAGACTACGAGCAGTACTTC
CASSLGQGDYEQYF
>TRBJ2-1|NA|NA|TRBV19
TGTGGGTACGCGGGACTTTACAATGAGCAGTTCTTC
CGYAGLYNEQFF
>TRBJ2-7|NA|NA|TRBV15
TGTGCCACCAGCGGAGGGACAGTTCTCGAGCAGTACTTC
CATSGGTVLEQYF
>TRBJ1-1|TRBD1|NA|TRBV27
TGTGCCAGCAGGGGGACAGGTACGGGCGCTGAAGCTTTCTTT
CASRGTGTGAEAFF
>TRBJ2-5|NA|once|TRBV7-2
TGTGCCAGCAGCCGACCCCCCGAGCGAGAGACCCAGTACTTC
CASSRPPERETQYF
>TRBJ2-7|TRBD2|NA|TRBV4-1
TGCGCCAGCAGCCAAGAGTTGGGACTAGCGGGATCATACGAGCAGTACTTC
CASSQELGLAGSYEQYF
>TRBJ2-7|TRBD1|NA|TRBV5-1
TGCGCCAGCAGCCCACAGGGGCAGCGGGAGCAGTACTTC
CASSPQGQREQYF
>TRBJ2-5|TRBD1|NA|TRBV28
TGTGCCAGCAGGGACAGGGGGTTTTCGCAGAACCAAGAGACCCAGTACTTC
CASRDRGFSQNQETQYF
>TRBJ1-2|TRBD1|NA|TRBV9
TGTGCCAGCAGCCCGGGGAGGGGGCCTAACTATGGCTACACCTTC
CASSPGRGPNYGYTF
>TRBJ1-3|NA|many|TRBV14
TGTGCCAGCGGGGACGAGTTCTCTGGAAACACCATATATTTT
CASGDEFSGNTIYF
>TRBJ2-7|NA|NA|TRBV30
TGTGCCTGGAGTCAGAGTTACGAGCAGTACTTC
CAWSQSYEQYF
>TRBJ2-5|NA|NA|TRBV2
TGTGCCAGCAGGATCACAAGTTTGGTAGAGACCCAGTACTTC
CASRITSLVETQYF
>TRBJ1-1|NA|NA|TRBV28
TGTGCCAGCAGGGGTGGGATGAACACTGAAGCTTTCTTT
CASRGGMNTEAFF
>TRBJ2-3|NA|NA|TRBV5-1
TGCGCCAGCAGCGCGGGACAGTTCACAGATACGCAGTATTTT
CASSAGQFTDTQYF
>TRBJ2-7|NA|NA|TRBV14
TGTGCCAGCAGCCAAGGACAGGTAAAATACGAGCAGTACTTC
CASSQGQVKYEQYF
>TRBJ2-1|NA|NA|TRBV12-1
TGTGCCAGCAGCTTTGATTACGCGGAGGCTGTTACCTACAATGAGCAGTTCTTC
CASSFDYAEAVTYNEQFF
>TRBJ1-1|NA|NA|TRBV21-1
TGTGCCAGCAGCAGGGCCGGGACAGGGATTCGGGAAGGGAACACTGAAGCTTTCTTT
CASSRAGTGIREGNTEAFF
>TRBJ1-2|NA|NA|TRBV5-6
TGTGCCAGCAGCTTGGAGGGGGGTCCCTATGGCTACACCTTC
CASSLEGGPYGYTF
>TRBJ2-5|NA|few|TRBV10-3
TGTGCCATCAGTGACCAGGTCGGGGAGACCCAGTACTTC
CAISDQVGETQYF
>TRBJ2-1|NA|NA|TRBV30
TGTGCCTTGGAGGGACCTAGTTACAATGAGCAGTTCTTC
CALEGPSYNEQFF
>TRBJ2-3|NA|NA|TRBV5-1
TGCGCCAGCAGCAATGGTCGTGACATCCGCACAGATACGCAGTATTTT
CASSNGRDIRTDTQYF
>TRBJ2-5|TRBD2|NA|TRBV11-2
TGTGCCAGCAGCCAAACCGGGACTAGCGGGAGTAAGGAGACCCAGTACTTC
CASSQTGTSGSKETQYF
>TRBJ2-5|TRBD1|few|TRBV20-1
TGCAGTCAGGGGGCCGGGGAGACCCAGTACTTC
CSQGAGETQYF
>TRBJ2-7|NA|NA|TRBV27
TGTGCCAGCAGTTTCGGGGGTCCCGGGACAGAAGTCTACGAGCAGTACTTC
CASSFGGPGTEVYEQYF
>TRBJ1-2|NA|NA|TRBV7-2
TGTGCCAGCAGCTTACAGGGAGGGCATGGCTACACCTTC
CASSLQGGHGYTF
>TRBJ2-7|TRBD1|NA|TRBV30
TGTGCCTGGAGCCCAGGACAGGGGGAGTACTTC
CAWSPGQGEYF
>TRBJ2-5|NA|NA|TRBV5-1
TGCGCCAGCAGCCGGGACGGCCGAGGGGAGACCCAGTACTTC
CASSRDGRGETQYF
>TRBJ1-5|TRBD1|NA|TRBV7-2
TGTGCCAGCAGCACGACAGGGACGAATCAGCCCCAGCATTTT
CASSTTGTNQPQHF
>TRBJ2-1|TRBD2|once|TRBV15
TGTGCCACCAGCAGAGATATGGCGGGAGGGCGGGATGAGCAGTTCTTC
CATSRDMAGGRDEQFF
>TRBJ1-1|TRBD1|NA|TRBV12-5
TGTGCTAGTGGCCGGACAGGGGAAGCTTTCTTT
CASGRTGEAFF
>TRBJ2-4|TRBD1|NA|TRBV5-1
TGCGCCAGCAGCCTGGACAGGGGGTTTCCCAAAAACATTCAGTACTTC
CASSLDRGFPKNIQYF
>TRBJ1-5|NA|NA|TRBV28
TGTGCCAGCAGTTTTACAGGGTCGAGCAATCAGCCCCAGCATTTT
CASSFTGSSNQPQHF